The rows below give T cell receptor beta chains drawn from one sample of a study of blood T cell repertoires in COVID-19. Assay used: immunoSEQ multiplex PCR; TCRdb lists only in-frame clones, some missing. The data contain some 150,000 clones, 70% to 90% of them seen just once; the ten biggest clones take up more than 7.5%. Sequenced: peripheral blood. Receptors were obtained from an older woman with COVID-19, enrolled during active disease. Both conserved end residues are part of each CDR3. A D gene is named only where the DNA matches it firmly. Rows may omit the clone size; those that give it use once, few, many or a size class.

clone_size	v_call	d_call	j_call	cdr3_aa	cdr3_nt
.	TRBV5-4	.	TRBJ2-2	CASILGGTGELFF	TGTGCCAGCATCCTAGGGGGAACCGGGGAGCTGTTTTTT
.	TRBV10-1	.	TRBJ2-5	CASSEGAPGDTDQETQYF	TGCGCCAGCAGTGAGGGGGCCCCTGGGGACACTGACCAAGAGACCCAGTACTTC
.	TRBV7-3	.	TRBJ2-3	CASSPPARDTQYF	TGTGCCAGCAGCCCCCCGGCGAGGGATACGCAGTATTTT
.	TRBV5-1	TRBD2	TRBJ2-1	CASSPVRGDIEQFF	TGCGCCAGCTCCCCCGTTCGGGGGGATATTGAGCAGTTCTTC
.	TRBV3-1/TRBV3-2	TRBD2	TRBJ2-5	CASSLRLRGVETQYF	TGTGCCAGCAGCCTAAGGTTGCGGGGGGTGGAGACCCAGTACTTC
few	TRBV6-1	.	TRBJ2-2	CASSESTSRTGELFF	TGTGCCAGCAGTGAATCCACTAGTCGCACCGGGGAGCTGTTTTTT
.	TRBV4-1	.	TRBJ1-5	CASSRSGGGSNQPQHF	TGCGCCAGCAGCCGATCTGGGGGAGGTAGCAATCAGCCCCAGCATTTT
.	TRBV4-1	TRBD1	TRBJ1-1	CASSQGTGRTEAFF	TGCGCCAGCAGCCAAGGGACAGGGCGTACTGAAGCTTTCTTT
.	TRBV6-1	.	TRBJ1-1	CASSEEQGWTEAFF	TGTGCCAGCAGTGAAGAACAGGGATGGACTGAAGCTTTCTTT
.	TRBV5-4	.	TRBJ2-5	CASSQQETQYF	TGTGCCAGCAGCCAGCAAGAGACCCAGTACTTC
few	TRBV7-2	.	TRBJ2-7	CASSLGTFTYEQYF	TGTGCCAGCAGCTTAGGGACTTTTACCTACGAGCAGTACTTC
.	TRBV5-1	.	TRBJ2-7	CASSLDSSLYEQYF	TGCGCCAGCAGCCTGGACAGTTCCTTATACGAGCAGTACTTC
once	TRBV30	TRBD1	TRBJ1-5	CAWNNGGTDNQPQHF	TGTGCCTGGAACAATGGGGGGACAGACAATCAGCCCCAGCATTTT
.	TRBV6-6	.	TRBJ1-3	CASSYSVSYSGNTIYF	TGTGCCAGCAGTTACTCTGTATCCTACTCTGGAAACACCATATATTTT
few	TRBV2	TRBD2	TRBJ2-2	CASSTSGGPTGELFF	TGTGCCAGCAGCACTAGCGGGGGGCCCACCGGGGAGCTGTTTTTT
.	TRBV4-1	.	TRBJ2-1	CASSQDSEWYEQFF	TGCGCCAGCAGCCAAGATAGTGAGTGGTATGAGCAGTTCTTC
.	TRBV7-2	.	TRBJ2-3	CASSLSPGDTQYF	TGTGCCAGCAGCTTATCCCCGGGAGATACGCAGTATTTT
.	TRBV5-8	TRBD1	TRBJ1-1	CASSRTGVQNTEAFF	TGTGCCAGCAGCAGGACAGGGGTCCAGAACACTGAAGCTTTCTTT
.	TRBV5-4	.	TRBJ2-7	CASSLAGSSYEQYF	TGTGCCAGCAGCTTGGCTGGGAGTTCCTACGAGCAGTACTTC
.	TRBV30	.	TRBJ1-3	CAWSEIPRSSGNTIYF	TGTGCCTGGAGTGAGATACCTCGGAGCTCTGGAAACACCATATATTTT
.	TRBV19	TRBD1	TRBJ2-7	CASGVQGAEGEQYF	TGTGCCAGTGGAGTGCAGGGGGCAGAGGGCGAGCAGTACTTC
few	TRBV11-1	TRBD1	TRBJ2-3	CASSPRDRGTDTQYF	TGTGCCAGCAGCCCCCGGGACAGGGGGACAGATACGCAGTATTTT
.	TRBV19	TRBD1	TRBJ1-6	CASSADRGSPLHF	TGTGCCAGTAGTGCTGACAGGGGCTCACCCCTCCACTTT
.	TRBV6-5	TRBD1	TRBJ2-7	CASSYGTASDSYEQYF	TGTGCCAGCAGTTACGGGACAGCTTCGGACTCCTACGAGCAGTACTTC
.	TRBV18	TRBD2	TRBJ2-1	CASSPASGTGEQFF	TGTGCCAGCTCACCGGCTAGCGGAACGGGAGAGCAGTTCTTC
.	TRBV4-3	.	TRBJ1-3	CASSPTDSGNTIYF	TGCGCCAGCAGCCCCACAGACAGCGGAAACACCATATATTTT
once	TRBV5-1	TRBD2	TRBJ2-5	CASSAPTGTSKETQYF	TGCGCCAGCAGCGCACCAACCGGGACTAGTAAAGAGACCCAGTACTTC
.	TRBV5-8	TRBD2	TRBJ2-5	CASSSWTSGEQETQYF	TGTGCCAGCAGCTCCTGGACTAGCGGGGAACAAGAGACCCAGTACTTC
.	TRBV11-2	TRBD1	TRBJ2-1	CASSLPGQGSYNEQFF	TGTGCCAGCAGCTTACCGGGACAGGGCTCCTACAATGAGCAGTTCTTC
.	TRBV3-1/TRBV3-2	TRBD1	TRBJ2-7	CASSQEAPRWDRNSYEQYF	TGTGCCAGCAGCCAAGAAGCCCCCCGGTGGGACAGGAATTCCTACGAGCAGTACTTC
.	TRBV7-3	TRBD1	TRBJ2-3	CASSYGTGYTDTQYF	TGTGCCAGCAGCTACGGGACAGGATACACAGATACGCAGTATTTT
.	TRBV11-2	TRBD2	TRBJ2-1	CASSLNAGGPNEQFF	TGTGCCAGCAGCTTAAATGCGGGGGGCCCTAATGAGCAGTTCTTC
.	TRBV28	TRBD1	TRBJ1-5	CASSLRRGHHQPQHF	TGTGCCAGCAGTTTACGGAGGGGGCATCATCAGCCCCAGCATTTT
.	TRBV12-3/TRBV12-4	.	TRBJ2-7	CATNGGGDREQYF	TGTGCCACCAATGGAGGAGGGGATAGGGAGCAGTACTTC
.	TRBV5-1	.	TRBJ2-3	CASSSENGQYYTQYF	TGCGCCAGCAGCTCCGAAAACGGACAGTACTATACGCAGTATTTT